The 25 T cell receptor beta chains below all came from one sample that was sequenced in a study of blood T cell repertoires in COVID-19. TCRdb keeps only in-frame clones here, not all; method: immunoSEQ multiplex PCR. Of over 450,000 clones in the sample, 75% to 90% were seen once. Sequenced sample: peripheral blood. These receptors were obtained from a man younger than 35 with COVID-19, enrolled during active disease.

The CDR3 bases are TGTGCCAGTAGCTCCACGGCAGGGAACTACGAGCAGTACTTC. Its protein product is CASSSTAGNYEQYF. The V and J genes are TRBV19 and TRBJ2-7; a possible D gene is TRBD1 (5 bases). This CDR3 is 14 amino acids long. V lost 6 bases to trimming and J lost 3 bases, with 15 bases between them. CDR1 and CDR2 (germline): LNHDA, SQIVND (reference sequence).

The rearrangement uses TRBV3-1 (or the pseudogene TRBV3-2) and TRBJ2-7, with D perhaps matching TRBD1 (6 bases). The germline V and J ends were trimmed by 2 bases and 6 bases, with 14 bases remaining between them. Germline CDR1 LGHDT, CDR2 YNNKEL (reference sequence). The length of the CDR3 is 14 residues. DNA for the CDR3: TGTGCCAGCAGCCAATATAACAGGGATGCCGAGCAGTACTTC. It encodes CASSQYNRDAEQYF.

V is TRBV6-5 and J is TRBJ1-2; D is undetermined. CDR1 is MNHEY, CDR2 SVGAGI, per germline. This CDR3 comprises 15 residues. V dropped 6 bases and J dropped 1 base, with 15 bases sitting between them. The chain's CDR3 is CASRPGGFFNYGYTF. Here the CDR3 DNA reads TGTGCCAGCAGGCCTGGCGGGTTTTTTAACTATGGCTACACCTTC.

This chain connects TRBV11-2 to TRBJ2-5; TRBD1 matches 10 bases. Germline values: CDR1 SGHAT, CDR2 FQNNGV. This CDR3 has 15 amino acids. V was clipped by 5 bases and J by 5 bases; unmatched bases: 8. The CDR3 nucleotides are TGTGCCAGCAGCCCCGGGACAGGGGAAATGGAGACCCAGTACTTC. As protein: CASSPGTGEMETQYF.

The V and J genes are TRBV3-1 (or the pseudogene TRBV3-2) and TRBJ2-1, with TRBD2 as a possible D gene (5 bases). This CDR3 is 14 amino acids long. Germline V gives CDR1 LGHDT, CDR2 YNNKEL (reference sequence). V was trimmed by 4 bases and J by 7 bases, leaving 14 bases between them. The CDR3 nucleotides are TGTGCCAGCAGCCCCCCGGGCCGCGGGAATGAGCAGTTCTTC. Translating gives CASSPPGRGNEQFF.

The V and J genes are TRBV2 and TRBJ1-1; 8 positions match TRBD1. Germline CDR1 is SNHLY and CDR2 is FYNNEI. The CDR3 loop spans 14 amino acids. The J segment lost 0 bases and the V segment lost 10 bases, leaving 7 bases of the junction unmatched. The DNA of the CDR3 is TGTGCCACCCTACCAGGGGGCATGAACACTGAAGCTTTCTTT. It yields the protein CATLPGGMNTEAFF.

V and J are TRBV5-1 and TRBJ2-1; weak D call: TRBD1 (6 bases). The germline V gene encodes CDR1 SGHRS and CDR2 YFSETQ. Trimming shortened V by 4 bases and J by 3 bases, and 14 bases separated the two germline ends. The CDR3 is 15 residues long. CDR3 protein: CASSIRDNNYNEQFF. As DNA, the CDR3 is TGCGCCAGCAGCATACGGGACAATAACTACAATGAGCAGTTCTTC.

V gene TRBV11-2 combines with J gene TRBJ2-5, with 10 bases fitting TRBD1. Germline values: CDR1 SGHAT, CDR2 FQNNGV. The CDR3 sequence is 16 residues long. V trimming: 2 bases; J trimming: 5 bases; junction bases outside the gene matches: 8. CDR3: CASSLIDRGRGETQYF. The CDR3 DNA follows: TGTGCCAGCAGCTTAATCGACAGGGGGCGAGGGGAGACCCAGTACTTC.

The rearrangement joins TRBV5-4 to TRBJ2-2; the match to TRBD2 covers 11 bases. The CDR3 consists of 15 residues. V was clipped by 4 bases and J by 4 bases; unmatched bases: 3. The V gene's germline CDR1 is SGHNT and CDR2 YYREEE (reference sequence). The CDR3 bases are TGTGCCAGCAGCCGGGGACTAGCGGTCACCGGGGAGCTGTTTTTT. Protein product: CASSRGLAVTGELFF.

The chain employs TRBV9 and TRBJ1-2; 7 bases are shared with TRBD1. V trimming: 0 bases; J trimming: 6 bases; junction bases outside the gene matches: 11. Germline CDR1 reads SGDLS; CDR2 reads YYNGEE. This CDR3 contains 16 residues. The CDR3 coding sequence is TGTGCCAGCAGCGTAGCGCTTACAGGGGATTACCATGGCTACACCTTC. Encoded protein: CASSVALTGDYHGYTF.

The chain has TRBV7-2 and TRBJ2-3; 7 bases match TRBD2. V trimming: 5 bases; J trimming: 7 bases; junction bases outside the gene matches: 9. CDR3 length: 14 residues. Germline V gene data show CDR1 as SGHTA and CDR2 as FQGNSA. As DNA, the CDR3 is TGTGCCAGCAGCCTGGGAGGGGCGGCCAATACGCAGTATTTT. It translates to CASSLGGAANTQYF.

The rearrangement uses TRBV30 and TRBJ2-5, with 7 nucleotides matching TRBD2. This CDR3 spans 13 amino acids. CDR1 and CDR2 (germline): GTSNPN, SVGIG (reference sequence). V lost 3 bases, J lost 5 bases, and 6 bases stayed unmatched. The CDR3 spells CAWRGRVWETQYF. The CDR3 DNA reads TGTGCCTGGAGAGGGAGGGTATGGGAGACCCAGTACTTC.

This rearrangement joins TRBV4-2 to TRBJ1-1, with TRBD1 as a possible D gene (5 bases). Trimming shortened V by 4 bases and J by 1 base, and 7 bases separated the two germline ends. The germline gives CDR1 LGHNA, CDR2 YNFKEQ. The CDR3 loop spans 13 amino acids. The CDR3 is CASSRGKNTEAFF. The CDR3 region has the DNA TGTGCCAGCAGCCGGGGCAAGAACACTGAAGCTTTCTTT.

V is TRBV7-2 and J is TRBJ1-6; possibly TRBD1 for D (6 bases). Germline CDR1 is SGHTA and CDR2 is FQGNSA. V lost 4 bases, J lost 5 bases, and 15 bases lay in between. The CDR3 is made up of 16 amino acids. CDR3 coding DNA: TGTGCCAGCAGCTCTCGACAGGTTCGGAATAATTCACCCCTCCACTTT. It translates to CASSSRQVRNNSPLHF.

This rearrangement joins TRBV7-9 to TRBJ1-2, with TRBD1 matching 10 bases. The germline V gene encodes CDR1 SEHNR and CDR2 FQNEAQ (reference sequence). The CDR3 covers 13 residues. The junction had 9 bases not matched to a gene; V was cut back by 5 bases and J by 12 bases. In DNA, the CDR3 is TGTGCCAGCAGCCTCAAGGACAGGGGGTCGAACACCTTC. It is translated as CASSLKDRGSNTF.

This sequence joins TRBV7-9 and TRBJ2-5; 9 bases fit TRBD2. Looked up from germline, CDR1 is SEHNR and CDR2 is FQNEAQ (reference sequence). This CDR3 has 16 residues. The junction had 5 bases not matched to a gene; V was cut back by 1 base and J by 2 bases. CDR3 loop: CASSLGASGEQETQYF. CDR3 nucleotide sequence: TGTGCCAGCAGCTTAGGGGCTAGCGGGGAACAAGAGACCCAGTACTTC.

This chain uses TRBV2 with TRBJ2-7, with D possibly being TRBD2 (6 bases). Germline values: CDR1 SNHLY, CDR2 FYNNEI. V was clipped by 0 bases and J by 3 bases, with 9 bases between them. There are 14 residues in the CDR3. CDR3 coding DNA: TGTGCCAGCAGTGAAGCAAGGAGGGGCTACGAGCAGTACTTC. Translating it yields CASSEARRGYEQYF.

The V and J genes are TRBV7-9 and TRBJ2-2, with a possible D match to TRBD2 (5 bases). From germline, CDR1 is SEHNR and CDR2 FQNEAQ (reference sequence). V was trimmed by 2 bases and J by 3 bases, leaving 7 bases between them. CDR3 size: 14 residues. In DNA, the CDR3 is TGTGCCAGCAGCTTAAGCGGAGACACCGGGGAGCTGTTTTTT. Amino acids: CASSLSGDTGELFF.

This clone has only a few counts. The chain uses TRBV2 and TRBJ1-2, with 10 bases matching TRBD1. The CDR3 length is 14 residues. Germline values: CDR1 SNHLY, CDR2 FYNNEI. The junction had 9 bases not matched to a gene; V was cut back by 6 bases and J by 8 bases. CDR3 region: CASRAPGQGFGYTF. Written as DNA, the CDR3 is TGTGCCAGCAGAGCGCCGGGACAGGGGTTCGGCTACACCTTC.

The chain couples TRBV5-1 to TRBJ1-1; D gene unclear. Germline-derived CDR1 and CDR2 are SGHRS and YFSETQ. The CDR3 consists of 13 residues. Trimming cost V 0 bases and J 7 bases, with 10 bases left between them. The CDR3 is CASSLGPSVEAFF. CDR3 bases: TGCGCCAGCAGCTTGGGGCCCTCCGTTGAAGCTTTCTTT.

This chain connects TRBV10-3 to TRBJ2-1; TRBD2 agrees at 8 bases. From germline, CDR1 is ENHRY and CDR2 SYGVKD. The junction had 9 bases not matched to a gene; V was cut back by 8 bases and J by 6 bases. The CDR3 runs to 14 residues. CDR3 region: CAIAVAGPVNEQFF. CDR3 nucleotides: TGTGCCATCGCGGTAGCGGGACCCGTCAATGAGCAGTTCTTC.

This clone was found a few times. V gene TRBV23-1 combines with J gene TRBJ1-1, with D hard to call. TRBV23-1 is reported as an ORF; its role is uncertain. V was cut by 2 bases and J by 0 bases, with 13 bases left in between. This CDR3 is built from 16 residues. This CDR3 is CASSQIAGSMNTEAFF. CDR3 nucleotide sequence: TGCGCCAGCAGTCAAATCGCGGGAAGCATGAACACTGAAGCTTTCTTT.

This clone was detected only once. This chain links TRBV11-3 with TRBJ2-7; a possible D gene is TRBD1 (5 bases). CDR3 length: 17 residues. Germline V gene lookup returns CDR1 SGHNT and CDR2 YENEEA. V dropped 0 bases and J dropped 7 bases, with 22 bases sitting between them. CDR3 coding DNA: TGTGCCAGCAGCTTAGAACGTTCTCTGACGGCTAACAGGGAGCAGTACTTC. Protein: CASSLERSLTANREQYF.

This clone was picked up one time. The chain joins TRBV13 to TRBJ2-5, with 7 bases aligning to TRBD2. The CDR3 contains 14 residues. CDR1 is PRHDT and CDR2 is FYEKMQ in the germline V gene (reference sequence). The ends lost 7 bases at V and 1 base at J; junction bases unmatched: 6. CDR3 in amino acids: CASNQAGLQETQYF. For the CDR3, the DNA is TGTGCCAGCAACCAAGCGGGGCTCCAAGAGACCCAGTACTTC.

The chain combines TRBV5-8 with TRBJ2-5; 12 bases map to TRBD2. The CDR3 totals 15 residues. Looked up from germline, CDR1 is SGHTS and CDR2 is YDEGEE. The ends lost 5 bases at V and 4 bases at J; junction bases unmatched: 6. CDR3 residues: CASSDLAGGLETQYF. The CDR3 DNA reads as TGTGCCAGCAGTGATCTAGCGGGGGGGTTAGAGACCCAGTACTTC.